The subject of this entry is one T cell receptor beta chain. The target antigen is unknown. Germline lookup yields CDR1 SNHLY and CDR2 FYNNEI. V lost 7 bases, J lost 2 bases, and 9 bases lay in between. The CDR3 contains 12 residues. The data were taken from a study of cytomegalovirus exposure and HLA in healthy donors. The PCR was carried out with 60 Vbeta primers and 13 Jbeta primers. Clones were read by immunoSEQ multiplex PCR, and TCRdb kept only the in-frame ones, dropping some. The sample comprises 85,000 to 100,000 clones, about three quarters of which are singletons, and around 17% rests with the top ten. Study outcomes and limitations: In a later analysis, TCR beta V- and J-gene trimming was associated with a missense DCLRE1C variant. At a 0.05 false discovery rate, a later analysis found some 18,000 TCR beta sequences to be associated with HLA alleles.

The J gene is TRBJ2-7, the V gene TRBV2; D not resolved. The sample comprised PBMCs. The origin of this receptor is a man aged 55 to 70 in good health and CMV-seropositive. CDR3 region: CASTYRAYEQYF. In DNA form, the CDR3 reads TGTGCCAGCACTTACAGAGCCTACGAGCAGTACTTC. Using reference TRBV2 and TRBJ2-7 for the parts outside the CDR3, the full variable domain is EPEVTQTPSHQVTQMGQEVILRCVPISNHLYFYWYRQILGQKVEFLVSFYNNEISEKSEIFDDQFSVERPDGSNFTLKIRSTKLEDSAMYFCASTYRAYEQYFGPGTRLTVT.